These 8 T cell receptor beta chains originate from one sample sequenced in a study of control samples from healthy donors and cancer patients. Data came from immunoSEQ multiplex PCR; TCRdb stores just in-frame clones and leaves some out. Seen here are 150,000 or so clones, approximately 90% observed once, and the top ten hold 2% to 3%. What was sequenced was blood. These receptors were obtained from a man aged 35-49 years in good health.

The J gene is TRBJ2-7, the V gene TRBV10-3; perhaps TRBD2 as D (6 bases). With 6 bases removed from V and 2 bases from J, the gap between germline ends came to 11 bases. The CDR3 is 13 amino acids. CDR1 ENHRY and CDR2 SYGVKD come from the germline V gene. For the CDR3, the DNA is TGTGCCATCAGGCGGGACGCCACCTACGAGCAGTACTTC. Translated: CAIRRDATYEQYF.

The chain combines TRBV5-1 with TRBJ2-1; 7 nucleotides match TRBD2. Looked up from germline, CDR1 is SGHRS and CDR2 is YFSETQ. The V and J ends lost 1 base and 6 bases, in that order; junction bases with no gene match: 10. The length of the CDR3 is 16 residues. The CDR3 region has the DNA TGCGCCAGCAGCTTGTACAGCGGGGTGTTGGGCAATGAGCAGTTCTTC. As protein: CASSLYSGVLGNEQFF.

This chain joins TRBV24-1 and TRBJ2-7; 11 nucleotides agree with TRBD2. Germline trimming cut 8 bases from V and 6 bases from J; bases unmatched to any gene: 17. In germline, CDR1 is KGHDR, CDR2 SFDVKD. This CDR3 is 17 amino acids long. DNA for the CDR3: TGTGCCACCAACCTCCTGCGAGGTAGCGGGGGGGCTCCCGAGCAGTACTTC. Its protein product is CATNLLRGSGGAPEQYF.

The chain is built from TRBV5-1 and TRBJ2-3, with 8 bases identical to TRBD2. CDR3 length: 14 amino acids. V shed 4 bases, J shed 2 bases, and the junction held 3 bases outside the gene matches. Per the germline V gene, CDR1 is SGHRS and CDR2 is YFSETQ. The CDR3 bases are TGCGCCAGCAGCCGGGGGGGTTACACAGATACGCAGTATTTT. Protein: CASSRGGYTDTQYF.

This rearrangement joins TRBV5-1 to TRBJ2-5; no clear D gene. This CDR3 is 14 amino acids long. The germline CDR1 and CDR2 sequences are SGHRS and YFSETQ. V was shortened by 1 base and J by 4 bases, with 11 bases between the two germline ends. CDR3 in DNA: TGCGCCAGCAGCTTGTTAAACTCCGGAGAGACCCAGTACTTC. Translating it yields CASSLLNSGETQYF.

The chain employs TRBV28 and TRBJ2-5, with TRBD1 matching 7 bases. The ends lost 6 bases at V and 2 bases at J; junction bases unmatched: 9. Looked up from germline, CDR1 is MDHEN and CDR2 is SYDVKM. This CDR3 comprises 15 residues. As DNA, the CDR3 is TGTGCCAGCAGCGATAGGGGGCGCCGACAAGAGACCCAGTACTTC. Encoded protein: CASSDRGRRQETQYF.

The chain's CDR3 is CASSLGGRVEAFF. CDR3 bases: TGTGCCAGCAGCTTGGGTGGTAGGGTCGAAGCTTTCTTT. The chain employs TRBV5-6 and TRBJ1-1; D remains ambiguous. Germline CDR1 and CDR2: SGHDT and YYEEEE. The CDR3 has 13 amino acids. V gave up 0 bases and J gave up 8 bases, with 11 bases separating them.

V gene TRBV5-1 combines with J gene TRBJ2-3; 16 positions match TRBD2. Losses at the gene ends were 4 bases for V and 5 bases for J; bases not matched to a gene: 4. The CDR3 has 16 amino acids. Germline V gene lookup returns CDR1 SGHRS and CDR2 YFSETQ. CDR3 region: CASSVGTSGGVDTQYF. The CDR3 DNA sequence: TGCGCCAGCAGCGTGGGGACTAGCGGGGGGGTAGATACGCAGTATTTT.